This T cell receptor beta chain was recorded in a study of beta chain features in type 1 diabetes. Study details: The number of sorted cells examined across all samples was around 99 million.

As every portion of the isolated RNA was reverse transcribed, the sequencing read expressed TCRB transcripts. Libraries were prepared by immunoSEQ multiplex PCR; TCRdb keeps only in-frame clonotypes and omits some of them. The sample holds a few hundred thousand clones, approximately 10% seen once. The study's findings and limits: The study notes PCR might favor shorter templates equally in patients and controls. Insertion counts at VDJ junctions were lower in type 1 diabetes patients, who also showed more deletions there. Any HLA-type effect on TCRB rearrangement remained unresolved here. Type 1 diabetes patients showed a moderate but significant shortening of TCRB CDR3s in all four CD4+ subsets.

This clone has only a few counts. Its antigen is unidentified. V was cut by 0 bases and J by 7 bases, with 10 bases left in between. The CDR3 extends over 15 amino acids. Germline lookup yields CDR1 SGHDN and CDR2 FVKESK. Sequencing was carried out using naive CD4+ T cells from blood. This chain links TRBV14 with TRBJ1-6; no clear D gene. The sequence was obtained from a man younger than 40 with type 1 diabetes. The CDR3 protein is CASSQDLQWNSPLHF. The DNA of the CDR3 is TGTGCCAGCAGCCAAGATTTACAGTGGAATTCACCCCTCCACTTT. Looking up the rest from reference TRBV14 and TRBJ1-6 gives the full variable domain: EAGVTQFPSHSVIEKGQTVTLRCDPISGHDNLYWYRRVMGKEIKFLLHFVKESKQDESGMPNNRFLAERTGGTYSTLKVQPAELEDSGVYFCASSQDLQWNSPLHFGNGTRLTVT.